Shown below are 8 T cell receptor beta chains from a single sample sequenced in a study of blood T cell repertoires in COVID-19. TCRdb keeps only in-frame clones here, not all; method: immunoSEQ multiplex PCR. The table has around 260,000 clones, roughly 88% seen once. Input material: peripheral blood. Receptors were obtained from a human donor with COVID-19, enrolled during active disease. The donor label of this sample is uncertain.

The J gene is TRBJ1-4, the V gene TRBV20-1; D remains unclear. This CDR3 region has 14 residues. CDR1 and CDR2 from the germline V gene are DFQATT and SNEGSKA (reference sequence). V dropped 3 bases and J dropped 8 bases, with 16 bases sitting between them. CDR3 nucleotides: TGCAGTGCTAGTACCGGGAAGCAGGAGGAAAAACTGTTTTTT. Translated, it gives CSASTGKQEEKLFF.

The chain links TRBV11-2 to TRBJ2-1, with 16 bases lining up with TRBD2. V lost 5 bases and J lost 3; bases outside the gene matches: 10. This CDR3 is built from 19 residues. Germline CDR1 is SGHAT and CDR2 is FQNNGV. Here the CDR3 DNA reads TGTGCCAGCAGCCCAGGGACTAGCGGGAGGGCCACGTTCTACAATGAGCAGTTCTTC. Translation gives CASSPGTSGRATFYNEQFF. Based on the CDR3 plus reference TRBV11-2 and TRBJ2-1, the full variable domain is EAGVAQSPRYKIIEKRQSVAFWCNPISGHATLYWYQQILGQGPKLLIQFQNNGVVDDSQLPKDRFSAERLKGVDSTLKIQPAKLEDSAVYLCASSPGTSGRATFYNEQFFGPGTRLTVL.

This rearrangement joins TRBV29-1 to TRBJ2-7, with TRBD2 as a possible D gene (6 bases). CDR1 is SQVTM and CDR2 is ANQGSEA in the germline V gene. V lost 7 bases, J lost 7 bases, and 17 bases lay in between. This CDR3 spans 12 amino acids. The CDR3 loop is CSGIRDLGEQYF. The CDR3 DNA is TGCAGCGGGATCAGGGACTTGGGGGAGCAGTACTTC.

The V and J genes are TRBV19 and TRBJ1-1; TRBD1 agrees at 8 bases. CDR3 length: 14 amino acids. CDR1 and CDR2 from the germline V gene are LNHDA and SQIVND (reference sequence). Germline trimming cut 7 bases from V and 0 bases from J; bases unmatched to any gene: 4. In nucleotides, the CDR3 is TGTGCCAGTACCGCGACAGGGGTGAACACTGAAGCTTTCTTT. Translation gives CASTATGVNTEAFF.

The chain carries TRBV5-4 and TRBJ1-3; 7 bases align to TRBD1. Germline CDR1 SGHNT, CDR2 YYREEE (reference sequence). V shed 2 bases, J shed 4 bases, and the junction held 3 bases outside the gene matches. The CDR3 contains 14 residues. Here the CDR3 DNA reads TGTGCCAGCAGCTTCGACAGGGCCGGAAACACCATATATTTT. Its translation is CASSFDRAGNTIYF.

The gene calls are TRBV12-3 or TRBV12-4 and TRBJ1-4; 7 bases match TRBD1. This CDR3 has 13 residues. V was clipped by 7 bases and J by 8 bases; unmatched bases: 7. The CDR3 here is CASNTGVGEKLFF. CDR3 DNA: TGTGCCAGCAATACAGGGGTTGGAGAAAAACTGTTTTTT.

This clone showed up just once. The chain recombines TRBV2 with TRBJ1-2, with D possibly being TRBD1 (6 bases). This CDR3 spans 13 amino acids. Trimming took off 3 bases at V and 4 bases at J, with 9 bases between the two ends. CDR1 is SNHLY and CDR2 is FYNNEI in the germline V gene. This chain's CDR3 is CASSDQQGYGYTF. Written as DNA, the CDR3 is TGTGCCAGCAGTGATCAACAGGGCTATGGCTACACCTTC.

The rearrangement joins TRBV27 to TRBJ1-5; D remains ambiguous. Per germline, CDR1 MNHEY and CDR2 SMNVEV (reference sequence). Trimming took off 5 bases at V and 6 bases at J, with 11 bases between the two ends. CDR3 length: 13 amino acids. CDR3 loop: CASSPPGGQPQHF. The CDR3 DNA sequence: TGTGCCAGCAGTCCCCCCGGCGGTCAGCCCCAGCATTTT.